The present T cell receptor beta chain was sequenced within a study of T cell responses to AZD1222 COVID-19 vaccine. On this clone: Its antigen is as yet unknown.

The germline gives CDR1 LGHNA, CDR2 YSLEER. The CDR3 covers 15 residues. With 0 bases removed from V and 4 bases from J, the gap between germline ends came to 10 bases. Points from the study as a whole: Only a handful of AZD1222 recipients were seropositive at baseline. Mapped onto spike, vaccine-associated CD4 TCRs spanned it and were dominant at 160-218 and 743-854.

Produced via immunoSEQ multiplex PCR; TCRdb's table is partial and in-frame only. The profile shows around 100,000 clones, around 94% of them singletons. The gene calls are TRBV4-3 and TRBJ2-1; no firm D call. This TCR was sampled from an adult in good health. The sample in question was peripheral blood, obtained on day 0 of AZD1222 vaccination. The CDR3 loop reads CASSQDLRRYNEQFF. The CDR3 DNA is TGCGCCAGCAGCCAAGATCTTCGCAGATACAATGAGCAGTTCTTC.